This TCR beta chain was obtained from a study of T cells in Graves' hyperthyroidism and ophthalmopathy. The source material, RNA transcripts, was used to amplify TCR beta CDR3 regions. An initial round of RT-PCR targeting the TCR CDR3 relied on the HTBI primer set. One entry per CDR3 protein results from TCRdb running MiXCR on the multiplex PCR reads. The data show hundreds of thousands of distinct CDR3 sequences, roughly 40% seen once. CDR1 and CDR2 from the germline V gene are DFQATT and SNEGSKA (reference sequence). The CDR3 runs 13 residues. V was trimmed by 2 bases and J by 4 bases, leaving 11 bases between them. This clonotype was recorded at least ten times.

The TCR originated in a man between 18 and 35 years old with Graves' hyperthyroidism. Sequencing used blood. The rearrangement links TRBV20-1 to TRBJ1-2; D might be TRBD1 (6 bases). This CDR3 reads CSARTGRSYGYTF. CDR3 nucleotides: TGCAGTGCTAGAACAGGGCGATCCTATGGCTACACCTTC.